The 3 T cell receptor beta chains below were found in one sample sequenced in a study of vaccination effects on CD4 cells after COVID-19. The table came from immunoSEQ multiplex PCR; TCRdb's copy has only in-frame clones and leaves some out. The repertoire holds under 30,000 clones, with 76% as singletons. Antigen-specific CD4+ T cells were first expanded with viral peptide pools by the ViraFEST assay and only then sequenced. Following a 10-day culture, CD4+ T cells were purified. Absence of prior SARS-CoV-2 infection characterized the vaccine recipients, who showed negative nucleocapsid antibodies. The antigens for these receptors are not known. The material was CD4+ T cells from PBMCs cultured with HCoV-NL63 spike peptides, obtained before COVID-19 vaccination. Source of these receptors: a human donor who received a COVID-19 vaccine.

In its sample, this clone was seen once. The CDR3 DNA sequence: TGTGCCAGCAGACAGGGGGGAGGAAGCACTGAAGCTTTCTTT. Its protein is CASRQGGGSTEAFF. This chain connects TRBV2 to TRBJ1-1; 8 bases are a match to TRBD1. Germline trimming cut 6 bases from V and 4 bases from J; bases unmatched to any gene: 7. This CDR3 is 14 amino acids long. Germline V gene lookup returns CDR1 SNHLY and CDR2 FYNNEI.

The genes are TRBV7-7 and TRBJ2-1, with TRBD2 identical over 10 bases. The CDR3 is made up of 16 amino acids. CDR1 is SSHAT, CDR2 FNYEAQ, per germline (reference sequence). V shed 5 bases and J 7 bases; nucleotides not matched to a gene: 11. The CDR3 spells CASSIGRLAGNNEQFF. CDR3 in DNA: TGTGCCAGCAGCATAGGGAGACTAGCGGGCAATAATGAGCAGTTCTTC.

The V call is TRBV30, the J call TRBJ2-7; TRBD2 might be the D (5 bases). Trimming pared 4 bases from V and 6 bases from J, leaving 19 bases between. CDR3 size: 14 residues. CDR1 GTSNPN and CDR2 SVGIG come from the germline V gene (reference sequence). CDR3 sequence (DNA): TGTGCCTGGAAGGAGTGGGAGAATTCTTCCGAGCAGTACTTC. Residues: CAWKEWENSSEQYF.